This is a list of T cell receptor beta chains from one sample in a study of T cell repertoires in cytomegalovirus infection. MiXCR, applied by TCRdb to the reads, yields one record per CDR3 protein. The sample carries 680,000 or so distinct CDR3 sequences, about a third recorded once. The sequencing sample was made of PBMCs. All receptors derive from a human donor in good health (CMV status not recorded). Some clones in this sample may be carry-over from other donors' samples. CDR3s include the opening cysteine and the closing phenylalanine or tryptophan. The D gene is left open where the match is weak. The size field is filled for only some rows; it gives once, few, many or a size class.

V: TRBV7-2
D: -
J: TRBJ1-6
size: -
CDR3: CASILSRGGSYSPLPF
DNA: TGTGCCAGCATCTTAAGCCGGGGGGGATCTTATTCACCCCTCCCCTTT

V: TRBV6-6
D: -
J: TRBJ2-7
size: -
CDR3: CASNTGSQEQYF
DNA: TGTGCCAGCAATACAGGGTCTCAGGAGCAGTACTTC

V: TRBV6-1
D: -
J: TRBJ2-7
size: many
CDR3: CASSEGRGWAASEQYF
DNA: TGTGCCAGCAGTGAAGGAAGGGGTTGGGCGGCGAGCGAGCAGTACTTC

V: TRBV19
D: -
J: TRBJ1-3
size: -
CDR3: CASTEGRAAGNTIYF
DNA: TGTGCCAGTACGGAGGGGCGGGCAGCTGGAAACACCATATATTTT

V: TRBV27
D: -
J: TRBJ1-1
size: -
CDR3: CASSLSMARYTEAFF
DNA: TGTGCCAGCAGTTTATCGATGGCCAGATACACTGAAGCTTTCTTT

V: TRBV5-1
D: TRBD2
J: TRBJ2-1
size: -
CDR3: CASSLGGLAGVIGNEQFF
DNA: TGCGCCAGCAGCTTGGGGGGACTAGCGGGGGTCATCGGGAATGAGCAGTTCTTC

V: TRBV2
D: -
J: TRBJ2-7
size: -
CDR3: CASNPQGLHSYEQYF
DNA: TGTGCCAGCAACCCCCAGGGGCTACACTCCTACGAGCAGTACTTC

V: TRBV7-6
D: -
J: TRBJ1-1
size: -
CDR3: CARSLSLNTEAFF
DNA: TGTGCGAGAAGCTTATCCCTGAACACTGAAGCTTTCTTT

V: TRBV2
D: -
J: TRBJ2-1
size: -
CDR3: CASTSRTDYNEQFF
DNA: TGTGCCAGCACCTCCCGGACAGACTACAATGAGCAGTTCTTC

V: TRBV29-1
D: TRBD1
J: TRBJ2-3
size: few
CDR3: CSVAPTGGVTDTQYF
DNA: TGCAGCGTTGCCCCGACAGGGGGAGTCACAGATACGCAGTATTTT

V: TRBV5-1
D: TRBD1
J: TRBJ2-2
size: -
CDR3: CASSSRTGGELFF
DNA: TGCGCCAGCAGCTCACGGACAGGCGGGGAGCTGTTTTTT

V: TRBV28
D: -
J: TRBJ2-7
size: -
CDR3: CASSFWQNLYEQYF
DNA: TGTGCCAGCAGTTTCTGGCAGAACCTCTACGAGCAGTACTTC

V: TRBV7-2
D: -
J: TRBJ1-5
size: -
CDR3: CASSPYPDQPQHF
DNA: TGTGCCAGCAGTCCTTATCCGGATCAGCCCCAGCATTTT

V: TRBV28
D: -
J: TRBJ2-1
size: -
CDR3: CASSFTIRGNEQFF
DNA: TGTGCCAGCAGTTTTACGATTCGAGGCAATGAGCAGTTCTTC

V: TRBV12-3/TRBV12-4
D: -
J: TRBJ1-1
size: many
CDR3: CASRPQDGNTEAFF
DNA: TGTGCCAGCAGGCCACAGGACGGGAACACTGAAGCTTTCTTT

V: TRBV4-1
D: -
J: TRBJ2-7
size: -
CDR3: CASSQDLFSSWASYEQYF
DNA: TGCGCCAGCAGCCAAGATCTTTTTTCCAGTTGGGCCTCCTACGAGCAGTACTTC

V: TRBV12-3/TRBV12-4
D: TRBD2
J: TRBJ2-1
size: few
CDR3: CASSLARSASGRYNEQFF
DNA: TGTGCCAGCAGTTTAGCTCGTTCGGCTAGCGGGAGGTACAATGAGCAGTTCTTC

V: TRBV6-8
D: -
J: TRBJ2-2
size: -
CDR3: CASSAMAENTGELFF
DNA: TGTGCCAGCAGTGCCATGGCAGAGAACACCGGGGAGCTGTTTTTT

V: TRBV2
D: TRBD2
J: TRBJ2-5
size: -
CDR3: CASSLTSGSARETQYF
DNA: TGTGCCAGCAGTTTGACTAGCGGGAGTGCGCGAGAGACCCAGTACTTC

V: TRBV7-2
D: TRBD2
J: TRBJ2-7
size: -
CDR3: CASSLVSGPSYEQYF
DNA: TGTGCCAGCAGCTTAGTTAGCGGGCCTTCCTACGAGCAGTACTTC

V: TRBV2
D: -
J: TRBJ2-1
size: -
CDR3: CASSELNEQFF
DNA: TGTGCCAGCAGTGAACTCAATGAGCAGTTCTTC

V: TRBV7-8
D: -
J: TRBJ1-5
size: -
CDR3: CASSPLLLGRPQHF
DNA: TGTGCCAGCAGCCCCTTACTCTTAGGGCGACCCCAGCATTTT

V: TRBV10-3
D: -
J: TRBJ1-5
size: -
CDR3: CAISEEGSGNQPQHF
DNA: TGTGCCATCAGTGAGGAGGGGTCGGGCAATCAGCCCCAGCATTTT

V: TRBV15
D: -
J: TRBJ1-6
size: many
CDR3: CATSGSSYNSPLHF
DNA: TGTGCCACCAGCGGGAGCTCCTATAATTCACCCCTCCACTTT

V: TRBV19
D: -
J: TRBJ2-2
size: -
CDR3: CASSIRDGELFF
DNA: TGTGCCAGTAGTATTCGCGACGGGGAGCTGTTTTTT

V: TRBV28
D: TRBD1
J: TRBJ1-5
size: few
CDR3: CASSPDRRNQPQHF
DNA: TGTGCCAGCAGTCCGGACAGGAGGAATCAGCCCCAGCATTTT

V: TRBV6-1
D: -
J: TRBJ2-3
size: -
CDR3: CASSEVYGTDTQYF
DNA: TGTGCCAGCAGTGAAGTTTATGGCACAGATACGCAGTATTTT

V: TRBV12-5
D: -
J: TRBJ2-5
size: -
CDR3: CATRKGETQYF
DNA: TGTGCTACCCGGAAGGGGGAGACCCAGTACTTC

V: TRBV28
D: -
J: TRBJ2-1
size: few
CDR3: CASSLVIGTLGQFF
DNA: TGTGCCAGCAGTTTAGTGATCGGGACTCTCGGGCAGTTCTTC

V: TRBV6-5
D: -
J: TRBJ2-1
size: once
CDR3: CASMKWDQPEGGQFF
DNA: TGTGCCAGCATGAAATGGGACCAACCTGAGGGGGGACAGTTCTTC

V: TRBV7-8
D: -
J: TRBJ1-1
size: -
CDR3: CASSPLGKGGTEAFF
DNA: TGTGCCAGCAGCCCCTTAGGGAAGGGTGGTACTGAAGCTTTCTTT

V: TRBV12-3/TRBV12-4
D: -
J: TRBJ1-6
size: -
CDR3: CASSLFPGLGQTSSYNSPLHF
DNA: TGTGCCAGCAGTTTATTCCCAGGGCTGGGGCAGACAAGCTCCTATAATTCACCCCTCCACTTT

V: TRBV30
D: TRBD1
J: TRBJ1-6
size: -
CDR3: CAWSVQGNSPLHF
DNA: TGTGCCTGGAGTGTACAGGGGAATTCACCCCTCCACTTT

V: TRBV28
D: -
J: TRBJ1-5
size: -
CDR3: CASSLGRTLPQHF
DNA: TGTGCCAGCAGTTTGGGCAGAACATTGCCCCAGCATTTT

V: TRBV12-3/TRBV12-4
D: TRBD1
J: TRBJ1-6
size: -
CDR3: CASSIAGGDSPLHF
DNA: TGTGCCAGCAGTATAGCAGGGGGAGATTCACCCCTCCACTTT

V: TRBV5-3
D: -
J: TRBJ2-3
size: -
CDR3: CASSLGGIWDTQYF
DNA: TGTGCCAGCAGCTTGGGGGGTATTTGGGATACGCAGTATTTT

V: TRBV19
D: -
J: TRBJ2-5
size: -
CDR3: CASSVGDSGTQYF
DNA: TGTGCCAGTAGTGTCGGGGACTCAGGGACCCAGTACTTC